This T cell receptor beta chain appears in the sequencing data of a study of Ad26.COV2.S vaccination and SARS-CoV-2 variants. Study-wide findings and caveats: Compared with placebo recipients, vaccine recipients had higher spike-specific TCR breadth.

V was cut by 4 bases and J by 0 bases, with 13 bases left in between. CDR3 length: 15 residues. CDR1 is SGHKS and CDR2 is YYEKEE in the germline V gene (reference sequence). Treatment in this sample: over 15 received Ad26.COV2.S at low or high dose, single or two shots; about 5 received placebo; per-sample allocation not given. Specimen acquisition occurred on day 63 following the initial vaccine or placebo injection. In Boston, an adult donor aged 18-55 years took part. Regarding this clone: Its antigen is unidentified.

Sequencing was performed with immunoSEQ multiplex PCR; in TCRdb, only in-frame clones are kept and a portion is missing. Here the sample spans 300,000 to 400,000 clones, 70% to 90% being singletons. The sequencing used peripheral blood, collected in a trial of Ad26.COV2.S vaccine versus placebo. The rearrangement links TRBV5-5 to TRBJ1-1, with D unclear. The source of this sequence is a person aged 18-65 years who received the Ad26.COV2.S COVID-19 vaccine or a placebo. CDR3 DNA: TGTGCCAGCAGCCCCGGGGTCACCATGAACACTGAAGCTTTCTTT. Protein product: CASSPGVTMNTEAFF.